This T cell receptor (beta chain) was captured by sequencing in a study of vaccination effects on CD4 cells after COVID-19. Investigators separated out CD4+ T cells once around nine days of culture had passed. Participants were vaccinated with two doses of either the BNT162b2 or mRNA-1273 vaccine. Days 3 and 7 were when half the medium was replaced with IL-2 medium. The V and J ends lost 8 bases and 2 bases, in that order; junction bases with no gene match: 9. The CDR3 loop spans 16 amino acids. The V gene's germline CDR1 is LNHDA and CDR2 SQIVND (reference sequence). Points from the study as a whole: Vaccine-induced clones in healthy vaccinees cross-reacted with common cold coronaviruses in only 1 of 255 cases.

Comments on this clone: Its target is not known.

Data came from immunoSEQ multiplex PCR; TCRdb stores just in-frame clones and leaves some out. The repertoire holds about 40,000 clones, with 55% to 80% as singletons. This TCR derives from a human donor who received a COVID-19 vaccine. The chain uses TRBV19 and TRBJ2-1; 10 bases map to TRBD1. This sample comprised CD4+ T cells from PBMCs cultured without peptide, obtained after COVID-19 vaccination. CDR3 region: CASRRGGQGTYNEQFF. The CDR3 DNA sequence: TGTGCCAGTCGCCGGGGGGGACAGGGGACCTACAATGAGCAGTTCTTC. Complete variable domain (other parts from reference TRBV19 and TRBJ2-1): DGGITQSPKYLFRKEGQNVTLSCEQNLNHDAMYWYRQDPGQGLRLIYYSQIVNDFQKGDIAEGYSVSREKKESFPLTVTSAQKNPTAFYLCASRRGGQGTYNEQFFGPGTRLTVL.